The clone carrying this T cell receptor (beta chain) was observed a few times. Antigen unknown. Trimming took off 2 bases at V and 4 bases at J, with 9 bases between the two ends. The germline gives CDR1 MNHNY, CDR2 SVGAGI (reference sequence). CDR3 length equals 14 residues. This specimen comes from a study of PD-1 blockade in classical Hodgkin lymphoma. Study as a whole: The patients were dosed with nivolumab 3 mg/kg, infused intravenously every 2 weeks.

Time point indicated: cycle 4 day 1 (C4D1), after 5 to 7 weeks of nivolumab. Exposure to brentuximab vedotin varied, and each patient had relapsed following autologous stem cell transplantation. Patients had relapsed/refractory classical Hodgkin lymphoma with complete response, partial response or progressive disease as best response. Some clones are missing from TCRdb's copy, which holds only in-frame ones; the method was immunoSEQ multiplex PCR. The sample consists of roughly 41,000 clones, 69% of them appearing once. Study results and caveats: Nivolumab initiation under 1 year post-ASCT meant exclusion. When set against healthy donors, newly diagnosed patients were reported to show lower baseline TCR diversity.

The rearrangement uses TRBV6-6 and TRBJ1-5, with a possible D match to TRBD1 (6 bases). This sequence was found in a human donor with classical Hodgkin lymphoma. The sequenced sample was peripheral blood mononuclear cells (PBMCs), obtained before the fourth cycle of nivolumab. The CDR3 is CASSYGGLNQPQHF. CDR3 DNA sequence: TGTGCCAGCAGTTACGGGGGGCTAAATCAGCCCCAGCATTTT.